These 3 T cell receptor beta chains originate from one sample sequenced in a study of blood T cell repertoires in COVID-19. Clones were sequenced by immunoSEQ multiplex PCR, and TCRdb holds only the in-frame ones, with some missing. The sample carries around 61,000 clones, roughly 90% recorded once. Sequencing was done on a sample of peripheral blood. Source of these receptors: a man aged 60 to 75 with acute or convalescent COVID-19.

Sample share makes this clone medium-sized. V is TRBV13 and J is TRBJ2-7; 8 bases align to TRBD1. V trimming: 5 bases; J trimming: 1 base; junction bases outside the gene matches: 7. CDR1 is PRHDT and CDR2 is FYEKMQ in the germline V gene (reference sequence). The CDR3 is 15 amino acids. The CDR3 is CASSPGQGGSYEQYF. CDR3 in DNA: TGTGCCAGCAGCCCAGGACAGGGAGGTTCCTACGAGCAGTACTTC.

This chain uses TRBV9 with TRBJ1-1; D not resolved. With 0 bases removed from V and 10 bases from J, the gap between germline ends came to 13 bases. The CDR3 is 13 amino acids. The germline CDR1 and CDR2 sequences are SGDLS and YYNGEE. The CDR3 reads CASSVVGKGGAFF. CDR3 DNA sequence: TGTGCCAGCAGCGTAGTAGGGAAGGGAGGAGCTTTCTTT.

CDR3 loop: CASSLNGQAGARGDTQYF. The CDR3 nucleotides read TGCGCCAGCAGCTTAAACGGACAAGCGGGGGCCCGGGGAGATACGCAGTATTTT. The V call is TRBV5-1, the J call TRBJ2-3; 8 nucleotides align to TRBD2. The V gene end was trimmed by 2 bases and the J gene end by 5 bases; junction bases not matched to a gene: 16. This CDR3 spans 18 amino acids. Germline V lookup: CDR1 SGHRS, CDR2 YFSETQ.